A selection of T cell receptor beta chains follows, all from one sample in a study of monozygotic twins with inflammatory bowel disease. TCRdb re-called the 5' RACE reads and gives one entry per CDR3 protein, without DNA. Its table records around 410,000 distinct CDR3 sequences. Sequenced sample: blood. The receptors derive from a human donor with ulcerative colitis or Crohn's disease, or a healthy co-twin of an affected twin (not recorded which). Each CDR3 is given with its conserved first and last residue.

TRBV7-2	TRBJ2-2	CASSLAKVAGLPSNTGELFF
TRBV23-1	TRBJ2-7	CASSQSLGRSYEQYF
TRBV30	TRBJ1-6	CAFLGQGGYNSPLHF
TRBV5-5	TRBJ2-3	CASSLAAGGRPGDTQYF
TRBV4-2	TRBJ1-6	CASSHPAGLYNSPLHF
TRBV6-5	TRBJ1-5	CASSYSGIGNQPQHF
TRBV7-3	TRBJ2-6	CASRPSGANVLTF
TRBV28	TRBJ2-4	CASSVPFLAKNIQYF
TRBV4-2	TRBJ2-1	CASSQATGGGYNEQFF
TRBV29-1	TRBJ1-6	CSAGTGDNSPLHF
TRBV28	TRBJ2-5	CASRGRGRETQYF
TRBV20-1	TRBJ2-3	CSAQGVAGVSTDTQYF
TRBV15	TRBJ1-4	CATSPRDRGSSNEKLFF
TRBV7-9	TRBJ2-7	CASSRRAYEQYF
TRBV6-1	TRBJ2-1	CASSPPGTYYEQFF
TRBV5-5	TRBJ2-1	CASRVGWTQNYNEQFF
TRBV4-1	TRBJ2-2	CASSQVGFTGELFF
TRBV7-4	TRBJ2-4	CAGAGPPADKNIQYF
TRBV3-1	TRBJ2-3	CASSRRGAGTDTQYF
TRBV27	TRBJ1-4	CASSFSGRANEKLFF
TRBV28	TRBJ2-3	CASSRSDYTDTQYF
TRBV20-1	TRBJ2-7	CSARDPREGPHEQYF
TRBV20-1	TRBJ1-4	CSARQSGAINEKLFF
TRBV10-3	TRBJ1-4	CAISRGQGGTNEKLFF
TRBV14	TRBJ1-2	CASSQVQNYGYTF
TRBV30	TRBJ1-2	CAWRTGYGYTF
TRBV5-1	TRBJ1-1	CASSVGHRNTEAFF
TRBV27	TRBJ2-1	CASSLGIPPGLAGAYNEQFF
TRBV7-2	TRBJ2-3	CASSLVSGRTDTQYF
TRBV5-4	TRBJ1-5	CASSIEKRQPQHF
TRBV5-4	TRBJ2-3	CASALARSTDTQYF
TRBV7-2	TRBJ2-6	CASSRGPGSGANVLTF
TRBV24-1	TRBJ2-1	CATSLARIDEQFF
TRBV7-2	TRBJ1-2	CASSLAPGVWGYTF
TRBV30	TRBJ2-5	CAWSLTRETQYF
TRBV20-1	TRBJ2-1	CSAIRTENNEQFF
TRBV7-2	TRBJ2-4	CASSLVSGDRAQYF
TRBV5-4	TRBJ2-1	CASSTGTGGAEQFF
TRBV6-5	TRBJ1-1	CASSYRLGAPNTEAFF
TRBV12-3/TRBV12-4	TRBJ1-3	CASSPDSSGVGNTIYF
TRBV2	TRBJ2-2	CASNRGAHGELFF
TRBV27	TRBJ2-7	CASSSDWGEQYF
TRBV5-1	TRBJ2-5	CASRFPTRETQYF
TRBV9	TRBJ2-7	CASSVDLGSYEQYF
TRBV5-4	TRBJ2-1	CASSQQLLAGDGEQFF
TRBV7-2	TRBJ2-1	CASSLLAGASYNEQFF
TRBV5-1	TRBJ2-1	CASSLGVLAGAYNEQFF
TRBV3-1	TRBJ2-7	CASSHSTREYEQYF
TRBV27	TRBJ1-6	CASRWTGSNSPLHF
TRBV10-3	TRBJ2-1	CATRTGGNEQFF
TRBV4-3	TRBJ2-7	CASSQDLVFTSGDGEQYF
TRBV14	TRBJ1-3	CASSPLGPGNTIYF
TRBV5-1	TRBJ2-3	CASSATTSGGQDTQYF
TRBV10-3	TRBJ2-2	CAISAWTENTGELFF
TRBV20-1	TRBJ2-1	CSARAPHYSYNEQFF